The sequence of this TCR beta chain was determined in a study of control samples from healthy donors and cancer patients. CDR3 length: 21 amino acids. CDR1 MNHEY and CDR2 SMNVEV come from the germline V gene (reference sequence). Germline trimming cut 6 bases from V and 5 bases from J; bases unmatched to any gene: 21. Here immunoSEQ multiplex PCR was the method, and the copy in TCRdb shows in-frame clones only, minus some. This sample has 110,000 to 150,000 clones; about 95% occur once, and the top ten carry 13% to 15%. Sequencing was carried out using PBMCs. This sequence originates from a man aged 55 to 70 with colorectal cancer. This sequence joins TRBV27 and TRBJ2-2, with 13 bases aligning to TRBD2. The CDR3 DNA follows: TGTGCCAGCAGCCGCAGGACTAGCGGGGGTGGAGGTAGAAATGGGACCGGGGAGCTGTTTTTT. This gives the protein CASSRRTSGGGGRNGTGELFF.